The rows below give T cell receptor beta chains drawn from one sample of a study of cytomegalovirus exposure and HLA in healthy donors. Repertoires were generated with immunoSEQ multiplex PCR, while TCRdb's copy carries only in-frame clones and drops some. The table lists 200,000 or so clones, about four fifths of them singletons. The material sequenced was PBMCs. The receptor source for this set is a boy younger than 10 in good health and CMV-seronegative. CDR3s include the opening cysteine and the closing phenylalanine or tryptophan. A D gene is named only where the DNA matches it firmly. Rows may omit the clone size; those that give it use once, few, many or a size class.

v_call: TRBV29-1; d_call: .; j_call: TRBJ2-3; clone_size: .; cdr3_nt: TGCAGCGTTGCAGGACAAATCACAGATACGCAGTATTTT; cdr3_aa: CSVAGQITDTQYF
v_call: TRBV4-2; d_call: .; j_call: TRBJ1-1; clone_size: once; cdr3_nt: TGTGCCAGCAGCCAATCAATACCCAGGGAAGGGACTGAAGCTTTCTTT; cdr3_aa: CASSQSIPREGTEAFF
v_call: TRBV7-9; d_call: TRBD1; j_call: TRBJ1-2; clone_size: .; cdr3_nt: TGTGCCAGCAGCCGGACAGGGGAAAGCTATGGCTACACCTTC; cdr3_aa: CASSRTGESYGYTF
v_call: TRBV7-9; d_call: TRBD1; j_call: TRBJ1-6; clone_size: .; cdr3_nt: TGTTCCAGCAGCTTGATGGACAGGGATAATTCACCCCTCCACTTT; cdr3_aa: CSSSLMDRDNSPLHF
v_call: TRBV7-9; d_call: TRBD1; j_call: TRBJ2-7; clone_size: .; cdr3_nt: TGTGCCAGCAGCTTATCAAGGACAGGGCCGGGCGAGCAGTACTTC; cdr3_aa: CASSLSRTGPGEQYF
v_call: TRBV5-6; d_call: .; j_call: TRBJ1-1; clone_size: .; cdr3_nt: TGTGCCAGCAGCTTGTTTTGGCAGGGAATGGGGCAGACTGAAGCTTTCTTT; cdr3_aa: CASSLFWQGMGQTEAFF
v_call: TRBV6-5; d_call: TRBD1; j_call: TRBJ2-7; clone_size: .; cdr3_nt: TGTGCCAGCAGTAGCCGGGACAGGTGGTCCTACGAGCAGTACTTC; cdr3_aa: CASSSRDRWSYEQYF
v_call: TRBV5-1; d_call: TRBD1; j_call: TRBJ1-2; clone_size: once; cdr3_nt: TGCGCCAGCAGCGAGGGACAGGGATCACCCTACACCTTC; cdr3_aa: CASSEGQGSPYTF
v_call: TRBV5-1; d_call: .; j_call: TRBJ1-1; clone_size: .; cdr3_nt: TGCGCCAGCAGGCGATCCGCGGTCACTGAAGCTTTCTTT; cdr3_aa: CASRRSAVTEAFF
v_call: TRBV27; d_call: TRBD2; j_call: TRBJ2-1; clone_size: .; cdr3_nt: TGTGCCAGCAGTTTATTGGGACTAGCGGGGGGGCCAGGGTATAATGAGCAGTTCTTC; cdr3_aa: CASSLLGLAGGPGYNEQFF
v_call: TRBV5-4; d_call: .; j_call: TRBJ2-7; clone_size: .; cdr3_nt: TGTGCCAGCAGCGTACGGGGGAGCTCCTACGAGCAGTACTTC; cdr3_aa: CASSVRGSSYEQYF
v_call: TRBV4-1; d_call: TRBD2; j_call: TRBJ2-7; clone_size: .; cdr3_nt: TGCGCCAGCAGCCGGACTAGTCGCTTTTCCTACGAGCAGTACTTC; cdr3_aa: CASSRTSRFSYEQYF
v_call: TRBV7-9; d_call: TRBD1; j_call: TRBJ2-1; clone_size: .; cdr3_nt: TGTGCCAGCAGCTTTCCGTCAGGGACAGGGGGCGTAAATGAGCAGTTCTTC; cdr3_aa: CASSFPSGTGGVNEQFF
v_call: TRBV7-9; d_call: .; j_call: TRBJ1-2; clone_size: few; cdr3_nt: TGTGCCAGCAGCTTAGGTGGGGGGGCCGGGGGGGGCTACACCTTC; cdr3_aa: CASSLGGGAGGGYTF
v_call: TRBV5-1; d_call: .; j_call: TRBJ2-2; clone_size: .; cdr3_nt: TGCGCCAGCAGCCTTGGGGGGGGCGCTTCCGGGGAGCTGTTTTTT; cdr3_aa: CASSLGGGASGELFF
v_call: TRBV5-4; d_call: .; j_call: TRBJ1-2; clone_size: .; cdr3_nt: TGTGCCAGCAGCTCACGCCAGGGAAACTATGGCTACACCTTC; cdr3_aa: CASSSRQGNYGYTF